Here is one T cell receptor beta chain with its context. Its cognate antigen is unknown. The data stem from a study of T cells in tuberculosis. Study information: IGRA-negative adolescents, IGRA-positive adolescents with latent tuberculosis and adults with active tuberculosis formed this South African cohort. Whole-study results and caveats: A GMM-specific repertoire classifier reached about 90% accuracy, AUROC around 0.87. Active tuberculosis patients had shorter CDR3-alpha; the beta difference was nonsignificant.

Generated by immunoSEQ multiplex PCR, the TCRdb table keeps only in-frame clones and is missing some. This table holds about 49,000 clones, about 95% found once. Described time point: new active TB diagnosis, blood taken before or within 7 days of starting treatment. Included patients were adults of at least 18, HIV-seronegative, South African. The V gene end was trimmed by 2 bases and the J gene end by 7 bases; junction bases not matched to a gene: 2. CDR3 length: 12 amino acids. Germline CDR1 reads GTSNPN; CDR2 reads SVGIG (reference sequence). The chain employs TRBV30 and TRBJ1-1, with 9 bases fitting TRBD1. The receptor's source is an adult with tuberculosis. The material was PBMCs, obtained at tuberculosis diagnosis. CDR3 loop: CAWSPDRGEAFF. Here the CDR3 DNA reads TGTGCCTGGAGTCCGGACAGGGGTGAAGCTTTCTTT.